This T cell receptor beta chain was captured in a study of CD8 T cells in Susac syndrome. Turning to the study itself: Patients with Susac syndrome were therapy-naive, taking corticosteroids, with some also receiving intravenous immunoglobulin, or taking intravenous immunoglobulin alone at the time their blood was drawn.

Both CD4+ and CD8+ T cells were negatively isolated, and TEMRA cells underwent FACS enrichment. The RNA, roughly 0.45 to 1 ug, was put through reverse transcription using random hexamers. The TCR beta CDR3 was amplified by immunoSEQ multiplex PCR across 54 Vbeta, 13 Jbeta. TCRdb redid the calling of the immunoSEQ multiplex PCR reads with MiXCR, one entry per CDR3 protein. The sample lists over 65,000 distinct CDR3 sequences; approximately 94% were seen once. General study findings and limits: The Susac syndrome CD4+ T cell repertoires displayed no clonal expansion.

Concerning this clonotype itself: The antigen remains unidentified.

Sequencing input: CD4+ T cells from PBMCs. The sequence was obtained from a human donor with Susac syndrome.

CDR3 protein: CASSLYWTGTNEKLFF. In DNA form, the CDR3 reads TGTGCCAGCAGTTTATACTGGACAGGGACTAATGAAAAACTGTTTTTT. This chain uses TRBV27 with TRBJ1-4, with TRBD1 matching over 8 bases. CDR1 MNHEY and CDR2 SMNVEV come from the germline V gene (reference sequence). The length of the CDR3 is 16 residues. The trim removed 1 base at V and 2 bases at J, leaving 3 bases unmatched.